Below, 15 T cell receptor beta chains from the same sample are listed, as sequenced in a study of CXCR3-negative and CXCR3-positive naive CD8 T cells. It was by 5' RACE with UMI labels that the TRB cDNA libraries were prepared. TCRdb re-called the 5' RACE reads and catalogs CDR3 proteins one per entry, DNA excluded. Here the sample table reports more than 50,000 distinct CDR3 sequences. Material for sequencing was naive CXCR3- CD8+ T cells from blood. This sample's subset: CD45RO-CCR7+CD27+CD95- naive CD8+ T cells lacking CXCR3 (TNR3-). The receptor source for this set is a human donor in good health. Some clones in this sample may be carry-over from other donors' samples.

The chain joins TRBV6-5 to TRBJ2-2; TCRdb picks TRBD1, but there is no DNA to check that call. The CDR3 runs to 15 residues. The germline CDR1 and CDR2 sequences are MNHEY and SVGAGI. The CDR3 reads CASSYSGRGAGELFF.

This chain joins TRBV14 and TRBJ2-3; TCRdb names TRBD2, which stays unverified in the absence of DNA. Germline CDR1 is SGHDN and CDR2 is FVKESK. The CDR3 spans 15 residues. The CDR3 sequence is CASSQLMGSGDTQYF.

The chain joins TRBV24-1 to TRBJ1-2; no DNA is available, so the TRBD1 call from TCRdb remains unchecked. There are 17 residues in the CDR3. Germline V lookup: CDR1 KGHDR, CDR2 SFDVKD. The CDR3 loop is CATSDLCPGQGRNGYTF.

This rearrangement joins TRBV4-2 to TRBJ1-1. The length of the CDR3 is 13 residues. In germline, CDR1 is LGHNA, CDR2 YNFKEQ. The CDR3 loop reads CASSPREGVEAFF.

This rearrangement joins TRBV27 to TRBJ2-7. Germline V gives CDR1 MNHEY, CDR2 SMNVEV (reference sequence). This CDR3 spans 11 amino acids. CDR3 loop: CASSSEDEQYF.

CDR3 protein: CASSLPPGRGKTEAFF. The V gene is TRBV28, the J gene TRBJ1-1; TCRdb designates TRBD1, a call that cannot be tested without DNA. From germline, CDR1 is MDHEN and CDR2 SYDVKM. The CDR3 consists of 16 residues.

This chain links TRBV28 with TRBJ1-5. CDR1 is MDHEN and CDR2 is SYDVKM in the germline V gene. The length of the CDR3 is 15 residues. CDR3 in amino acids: CASSLAEYSNQPQHF.

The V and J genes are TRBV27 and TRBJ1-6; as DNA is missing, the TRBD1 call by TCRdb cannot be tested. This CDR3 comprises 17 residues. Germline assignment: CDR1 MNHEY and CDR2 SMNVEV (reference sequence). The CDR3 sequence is CASSLSPGRGMYSPLHF.

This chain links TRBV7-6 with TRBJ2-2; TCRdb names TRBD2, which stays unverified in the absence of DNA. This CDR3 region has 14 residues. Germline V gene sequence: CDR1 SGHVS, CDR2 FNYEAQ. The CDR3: CASSLGAGTGELFF.

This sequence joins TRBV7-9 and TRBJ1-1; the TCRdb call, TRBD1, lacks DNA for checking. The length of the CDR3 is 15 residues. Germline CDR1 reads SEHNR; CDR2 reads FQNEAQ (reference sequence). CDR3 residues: CASSRDRVGNTEAFF.

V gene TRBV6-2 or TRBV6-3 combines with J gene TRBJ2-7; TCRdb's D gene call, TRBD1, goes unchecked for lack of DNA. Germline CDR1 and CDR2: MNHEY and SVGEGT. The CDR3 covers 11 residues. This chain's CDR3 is CASSFGGEQYF.

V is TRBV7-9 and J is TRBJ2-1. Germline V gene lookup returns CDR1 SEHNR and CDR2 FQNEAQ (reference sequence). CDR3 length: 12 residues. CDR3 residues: CASSFRSVEQFF.

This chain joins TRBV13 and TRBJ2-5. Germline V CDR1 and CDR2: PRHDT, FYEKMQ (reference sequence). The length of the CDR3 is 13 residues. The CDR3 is CASSLVSMETQYF.

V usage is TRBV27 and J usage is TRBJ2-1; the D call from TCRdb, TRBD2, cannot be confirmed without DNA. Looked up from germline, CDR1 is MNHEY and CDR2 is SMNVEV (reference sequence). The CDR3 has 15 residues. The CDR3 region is CASSLGYSGRGEQFF.

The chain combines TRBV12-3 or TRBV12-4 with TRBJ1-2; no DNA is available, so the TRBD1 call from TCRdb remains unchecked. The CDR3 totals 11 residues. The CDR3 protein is CATQPQGGYTF.